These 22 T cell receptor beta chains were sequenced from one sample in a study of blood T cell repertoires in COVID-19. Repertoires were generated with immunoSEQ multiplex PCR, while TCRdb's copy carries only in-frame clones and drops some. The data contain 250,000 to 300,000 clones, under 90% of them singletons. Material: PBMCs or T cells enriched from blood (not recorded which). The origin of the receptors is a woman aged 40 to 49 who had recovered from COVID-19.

CDR3 amino acids: CASSMGQLRRAEAFF. Written as DNA, the CDR3 is TGTGCCAGCAGTATGGGACAACTCCGACGGGCTGAAGCTTTCTTT. This sequence joins TRBV6-5 and TRBJ1-1, with a tentative D call TRBD1 (6 bases). Looked up from germline, CDR1 is MNHEY and CDR2 is SVGAGI. This CDR3 is 15 amino acids long. V was shortened by 5 bases and J by 6 bases, with 19 bases between the two germline ends.

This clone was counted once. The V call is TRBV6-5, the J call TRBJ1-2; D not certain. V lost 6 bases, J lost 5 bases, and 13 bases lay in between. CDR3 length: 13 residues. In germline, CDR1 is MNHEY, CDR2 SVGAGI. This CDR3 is CASSRDGFYGYTF. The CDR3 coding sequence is TGTGCCAGCAGCCGAGACGGGTTTTATGGCTACACCTTC.

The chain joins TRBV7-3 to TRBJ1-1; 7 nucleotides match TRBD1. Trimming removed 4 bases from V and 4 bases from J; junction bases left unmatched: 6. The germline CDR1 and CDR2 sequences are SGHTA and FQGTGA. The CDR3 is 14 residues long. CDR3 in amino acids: CASSSYAGGTEAFF. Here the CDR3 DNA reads TGTGCCAGCAGCTCATACGCAGGGGGCACTGAAGCTTTCTTT.

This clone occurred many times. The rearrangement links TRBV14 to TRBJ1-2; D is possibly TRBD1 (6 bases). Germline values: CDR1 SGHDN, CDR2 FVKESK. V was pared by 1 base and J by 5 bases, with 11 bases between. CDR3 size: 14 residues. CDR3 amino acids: CASSQGRGEYGYTF. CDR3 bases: TGTGCCAGCAGCCAAGGCAGGGGTGAATATGGCTACACCTTC.

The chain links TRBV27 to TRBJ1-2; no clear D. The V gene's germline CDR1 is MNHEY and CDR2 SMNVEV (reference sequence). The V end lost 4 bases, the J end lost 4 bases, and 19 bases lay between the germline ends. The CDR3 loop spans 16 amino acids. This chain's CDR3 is CASSSSPGSRGYGYTF. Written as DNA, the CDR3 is TGTGCCAGCAGTTCAAGCCCCGGGTCGCGGGGCTATGGCTACACCTTC.

CDR3 DNA: TGTGCCACCAGTGATGCGGTGGCAGGGGACGCAGATACGCAGTATTTT. This encodes CATSDAVAGDADTQYF. The V and J genes are TRBV24-1 and TRBJ2-3, with D possibly TRBD1 on 6 matching bases. Trimming cost V 3 bases and J 4 bases, with 16 bases left between them. The CDR3 is 16 amino acids. Per the germline V gene, CDR1 is KGHDR and CDR2 is SFDVKD.

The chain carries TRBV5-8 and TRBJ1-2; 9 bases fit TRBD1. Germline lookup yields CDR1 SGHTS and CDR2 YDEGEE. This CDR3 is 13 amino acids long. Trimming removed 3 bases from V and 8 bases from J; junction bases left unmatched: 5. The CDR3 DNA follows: TGTGCCAGCAGCTCCCAGGACAGGGGAGGCTACACCTTC. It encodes CASSSQDRGGYTF.

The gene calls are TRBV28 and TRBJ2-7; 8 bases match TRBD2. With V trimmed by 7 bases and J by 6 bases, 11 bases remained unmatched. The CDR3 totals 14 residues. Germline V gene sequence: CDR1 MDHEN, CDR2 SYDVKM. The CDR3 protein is CASNGGGNRREQYF. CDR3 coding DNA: TGTGCCAGCAACGGGGGGGGTAACCGGCGCGAGCAGTACTTC.

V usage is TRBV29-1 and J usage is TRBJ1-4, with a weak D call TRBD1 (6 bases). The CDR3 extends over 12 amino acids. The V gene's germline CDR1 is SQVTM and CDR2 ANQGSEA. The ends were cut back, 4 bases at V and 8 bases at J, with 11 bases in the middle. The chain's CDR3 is CSVAGEGEKLFF. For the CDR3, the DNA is TGCAGCGTTGCAGGGGAAGGGGAAAAACTGTTTTTT.

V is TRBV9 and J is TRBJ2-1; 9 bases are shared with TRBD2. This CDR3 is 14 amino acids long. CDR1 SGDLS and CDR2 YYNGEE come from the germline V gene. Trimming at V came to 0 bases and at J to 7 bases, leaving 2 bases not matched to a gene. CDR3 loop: CASSVGTSENEQFF. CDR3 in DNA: TGTGCCAGCAGCGTAGGGACTAGCGAGAATGAGCAGTTCTTC. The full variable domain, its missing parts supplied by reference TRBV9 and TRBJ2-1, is DSGVTQTPKHLITATGQRVTLRCSPRSGDLSVYWYQQSLDQGLQFLIQYYNGEERAKGNILERFSAQQFPDLHSELNLSSLELGDSALYFCASSVGTSENEQFFGPGTRLTVL.

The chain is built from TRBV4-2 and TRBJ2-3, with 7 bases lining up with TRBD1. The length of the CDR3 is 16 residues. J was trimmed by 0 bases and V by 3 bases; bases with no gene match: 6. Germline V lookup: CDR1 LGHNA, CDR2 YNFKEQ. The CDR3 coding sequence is TGTGCCAGCAGCCAGCTGACAGGGTTGAGCACAGATACGCAGTATTTT. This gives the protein CASSQLTGLSTDTQYF.

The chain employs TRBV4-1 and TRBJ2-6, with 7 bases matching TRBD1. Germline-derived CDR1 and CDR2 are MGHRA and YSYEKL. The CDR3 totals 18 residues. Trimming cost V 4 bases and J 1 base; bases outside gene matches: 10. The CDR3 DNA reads TGCGCCAGCAGCCCCAGCTACCTGACAGGGTCTGGGGCCAACGTCCTGACTTTC. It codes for CASSPSYLTGSGANVLTF.

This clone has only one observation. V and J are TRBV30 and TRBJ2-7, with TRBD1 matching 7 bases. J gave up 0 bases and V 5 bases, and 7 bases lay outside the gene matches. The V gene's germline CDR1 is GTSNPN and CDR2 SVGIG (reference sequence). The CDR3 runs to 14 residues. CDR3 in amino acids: CAWDYGTVSYEQYF. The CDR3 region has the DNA TGTGCCTGGGATTACGGGACAGTCTCCTACGAGCAGTACTTC.

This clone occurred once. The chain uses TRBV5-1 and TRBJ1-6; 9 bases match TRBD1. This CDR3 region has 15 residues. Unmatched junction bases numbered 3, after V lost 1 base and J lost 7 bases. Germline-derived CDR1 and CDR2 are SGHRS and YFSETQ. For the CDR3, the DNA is TGCGCCAGCAGCTTGCAGGACAGGGGAAATTCACCCCTCCACTTT. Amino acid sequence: CASSLQDRGNSPLHF.

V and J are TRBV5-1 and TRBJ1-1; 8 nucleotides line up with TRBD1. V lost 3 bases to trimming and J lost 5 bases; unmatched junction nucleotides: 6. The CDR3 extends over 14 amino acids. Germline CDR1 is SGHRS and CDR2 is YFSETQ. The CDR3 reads CASSWGQVETEAFF. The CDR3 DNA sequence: TGCGCCAGCAGCTGGGGACAGGTGGAAACTGAAGCTTTCTTT.

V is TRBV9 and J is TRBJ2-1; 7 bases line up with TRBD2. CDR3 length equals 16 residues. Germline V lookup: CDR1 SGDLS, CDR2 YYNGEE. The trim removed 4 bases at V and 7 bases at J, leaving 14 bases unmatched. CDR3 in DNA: TGTGCCAGCAGCCCTAAGGGTTTGAGGGAGGGGAATGAGCAGTTCTTC. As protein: CASSPKGLREGNEQFF.

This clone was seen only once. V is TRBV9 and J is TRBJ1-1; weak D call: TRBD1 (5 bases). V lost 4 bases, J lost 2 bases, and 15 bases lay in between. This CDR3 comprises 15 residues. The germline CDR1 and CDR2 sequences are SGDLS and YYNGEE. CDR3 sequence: CASSLGGRGNTEAFF. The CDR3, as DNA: TGTGCCAGCAGCCTCGGGGGGAGAGGTAACACTGAAGCTTTCTTT.

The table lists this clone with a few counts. In DNA form, the CDR3 reads TGTGCCAGCAGCCGCGTCTTCCAGGGTGGGCCTAATCAGCCCCAGCATTTT. Encoded protein: CASSRVFQGGPNQPQHF. The chain recombines TRBV7-9 with TRBJ1-5; D perhaps matches TRBD1 (5 bases). V lost 5 bases and J 4 bases, leaving 21 bases between the germline ends. The germline CDR1 and CDR2 sequences are SEHNR and FQNEAQ (reference sequence). CDR3 length equals 17 residues.

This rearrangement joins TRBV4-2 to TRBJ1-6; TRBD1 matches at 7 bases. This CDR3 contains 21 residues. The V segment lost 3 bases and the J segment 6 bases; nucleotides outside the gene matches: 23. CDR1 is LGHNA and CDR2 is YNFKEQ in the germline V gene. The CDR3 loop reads CASSQSFGKPEGGQFNSPLHF. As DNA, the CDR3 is TGTGCCAGCAGCCAGTCTTTCGGGAAGCCTGAAGGGGGACAGTTTAATTCACCCCTCCACTTT.

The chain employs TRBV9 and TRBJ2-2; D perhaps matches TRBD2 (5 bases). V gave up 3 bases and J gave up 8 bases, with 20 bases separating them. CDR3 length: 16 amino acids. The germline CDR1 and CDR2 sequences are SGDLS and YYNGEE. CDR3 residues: CASSAGPEVGTGELFF. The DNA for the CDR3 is TGTGCCAGCAGCGCAGGCCCGGAGGTCGGTACAGGGGAGCTGTTTTTT.

In DNA form, the CDR3 reads TGCGCCAGCAGCCAAGTTCTCGGCAGCGCCTACGAGCAGTACTTC. Translating gives CASSQVLGSAYEQYF. The V call is TRBV4-3, the J call TRBJ2-7; D unclear. Germline-derived CDR1 and CDR2 are LGHNA and YSLEER. V dropped 1 base and J dropped 2 bases, with 12 bases sitting between them. This CDR3 region has 15 residues.

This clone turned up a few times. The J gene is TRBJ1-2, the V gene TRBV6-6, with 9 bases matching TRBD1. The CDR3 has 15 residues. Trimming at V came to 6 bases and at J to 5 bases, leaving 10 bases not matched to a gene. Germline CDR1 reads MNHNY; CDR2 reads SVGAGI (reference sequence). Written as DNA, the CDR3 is TGTGCCAGCAGGGCAGGACAGGGGAGGAATTATGGCTACACCTTC. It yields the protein CASRAGQGRNYGYTF.